This passage covers 6 T cell receptor beta chains from one sample sequenced in a study of regulatory T cells in long-lasting Graves disease. Time point reported: newly diagnosed GD, antithyroid drugs for less than 3 months. From PBMCs, RNA was extracted and then used to make the TCR library. Building the TCR beta libraries relied on iRepertoire HTBI primers, and CDR3 regions underwent Arm-PCR. TCRdb re-analysed the multiplex PCR reads in MiXCR, keeping a single row per CDR3 protein. This table has 420,000 or so distinct CDR3 sequences, 16% appearing once. The same data also went into a second study, on T cells in Graves' hyperthyroidism and ophthalmopathy.

Sequenced here: peripheral blood mononuclear cells (PBMCs), sampled at new diagnosis, from a patient treated with antithyroid drugs. The origin of the receptors is a woman younger than 30 with Graves disease.

This clonotype has ten or more counts. V gene TRBV5-4 combines with J gene TRBJ2-1, with 10 nucleotides matching TRBD2. Germline assignment: CDR1 SGHNT and CDR2 YYREEE (reference sequence). The J segment lost 6 bases and the V segment lost 0 bases, leaving 3 bases of the junction unmatched. CDR3 length equals 15 residues. CDR3 residues: CASSLAAGGANEQFF. The CDR3 bases are TGTGCCAGCAGCTTGGCAGCGGGGGGGGCCAATGAGCAGTTCTTC.

This clonotype has ten or more counts. CDR3 residues: CATEGQTYEQYF. The CDR3 DNA is TGTGCCACCGAGGGACAGACCTACGAGCAGTACTTC. The rearrangement uses TRBV6-2 or TRBV6-3 and TRBJ2-7, with TRBD1 identical over 7 bases. CDR1 is MNHEY and CDR2 is SVGEGT in the germline V gene. With 10 bases clipped from V and 2 bases from J, the junction kept 5 bases outside the gene matches. This CDR3 has 12 residues.

This clonotype was counted at least ten times. This chain links TRBV7-9 with TRBJ2-7, with TRBD1 matching over 9 bases. The CDR3 totals 15 residues. Germline trimming cut 4 bases from V and 4 bases from J; bases unmatched to any gene: 8. Germline assignment: CDR1 SEHNR and CDR2 FQNEAQ (reference sequence). The CDR3 DNA is TGTGCCAGCAGCTCCCCACGACAGGGGGGGTACGAGCAGTACTTC. Translated: CASSSPRQGGYEQYF.

The chain couples TRBV6-5 to TRBJ1-3, with D unresolved. The V end lost 3 bases, the J end lost 0 bases, and 12 bases lay between the germline ends. Per the germline V gene, CDR1 is MNHEY and CDR2 is SVGAGI. The CDR3 is 16 residues long. The CDR3 nucleotides read TGTGCCAGCAGTTATAGTTCACCCATCTCTGGAAACACCATATATTTT. This sequence encodes CASSYSSPISGNTIYF.

This clonotype was seen ten or more times. The V and J genes are TRBV3-1 and TRBJ2-1; a weak D match, TRBD2 (6 bases). CDR3 size: 17 residues. V was trimmed by 1 base and J by 2 bases, leaving 15 bases between them. The germline V gene encodes CDR1 LGHDT and CDR2 YNNKEL (reference sequence). The CDR3, as DNA: TGTGCCAGCAGCCAAGTACTGGGAGCGGGCGCCTACAATGAGCAGTTCTTC. It specifies CASSQVLGAGAYNEQFF.

This clonotype was seen at least ten times. The rearrangement joins TRBV20-1 to TRBJ2-1, with D unresolved. Trimming removed 0 bases from V and 5 bases from J, with 20 bases in between. CDR1 DFQATT and CDR2 SNEGSKA come from the germline V gene (reference sequence). The CDR3 spans 17 residues. The chain's CDR3 is CSAREPQLGSQNNEQFF. The CDR3 DNA reads as TGCAGTGCTAGAGAACCTCAGTTGGGCAGTCAGAACAATGAGCAGTTCTTC.